This T cell receptor beta chain was sequenced for a study of cytomegalovirus exposure and HLA in healthy donors. PCR involved 60 Vbeta and 13 Jbeta primers. Measured with immunoSEQ multiplex PCR; TCRdb has only the in-frame clones, and not every one. This sample has approximately 89,000 clones, with over 60% found just once. Sequences were obtained from PBMCs. The TCR originated in a man aged 25 to 40 in good health and CMV-seronegative.

CDR3 nucleotide sequence: TGTGCCATCAGTGAGCTGCCAGGGGCCAGGAGTCAGCCCCAGCATTTT. Translation: CAISELPGARSQPQHF. The chain uses TRBV10-3 and TRBJ1-5; D possibly corresponds to TRBD1 (6 bases). The CDR3 is made up of 16 amino acids. Trimming shortened V by 2 bases and J by 6 bases, and 17 bases separated the two germline ends. CDR1 ENHRY and CDR2 SYGVKD come from the germline V gene.